This T cell receptor beta chain appears in the sequencing data of a study of blood T cell repertoires in COVID-19. About the study: Sites in the United States, Italy and Spain provided acute and convalescent COVID-19 samples. PBMCs, B-cell-depleted T cells, or T cells were the source of the cDNA or gDNA that made up the material.

The table came from immunoSEQ multiplex PCR; TCRdb's copy has only in-frame clones and leaves some out. This table holds about 52,000 clones, 85% to 90% found once. The CDR3 is 15 residues long. Sequenced: peripheral blood. The chain combines TRBV21-1 with TRBJ2-1; the table calls TRBD2, which could not be checked here. TRBV21-1 constitutes a pseudogene. This TCR derives from an elderly man with active or convalescent COVID-19. The CDR3 reads CASTIAGGEYNEQFF. CDR3 nucleotides: TGTGCCAGCACCATAGCGGGCGGGGAATACAATGAGCAGTTCTTC.